The present T cell receptor (beta chain) was sequenced within a study of shared clonotypes between healthy human individuals (TCRdb year 2020). As for the study more broadly: The cohort comprised a couple of women and a few men aged 18 to 49 years. For each donor, CD4 naive and CD4 memory were each given three plates, CD8 naive was given two plates, and CD8 memory was given one plate. To estimate repertoire size and how much clonotype sharing occurs between individuals, the study deeply sequenced the blood TCR repertoires of a handful of healthy adults. To increase sequencing depth and limit assay-specific biases, different laboratories used diverse techniques to prepare libraries and sequence TCR repertoires. Each donor's leukapheresis produced roughly between about 0.9 and 9.5 billion PBMCs. Paper-wide results and their limitations: Pairwise subsampling indicated that sequencing depth was expected to affect the degree of clonotype sharing among donors. Sampling was limited to blood, and TCR repertoires in tissue likely differ from TCR repertoires in blood. Naive subsets generally had larger estimated clonotype richness than memory subsets did. Sharing across several donors was observed for approximately 5% of naive CD4, less than 4% of naive CD8, roughly 2.3% of memory CD4, and less than 0.45% of memory CD8 clonotypes. Incomplete sequencing was indicated by rarefaction of sorted-subset datasets, despite the large sequencing depth. Because the study included a small number of donors, the genetic and exposure-history diversity represented was limited. Higher generation probabilities were observed for clonotypes shared by all four sorted-subset donors than for non-shared clonotypes.

The cysteine opens and the phenylalanine closes a CDR3 of 15 amino acids. Just the 45-base CDR3 DNA is kept, in frame starting at base 1. The germline V gene supplies CDR1 SGHAT and CDR2 FQNNGV. V ends up 1 base short and J 5 bases short, with an unmatched junction base count of 4. Donors were healthy HIV-negative adults with no recently reported acute infections or vaccinations. All donors were Caucasian adults living in Nashville, Tennessee, USA. CD4+ T cells were enriched through magnetic negative selection, after which naive cells were positively selected on CD45RA and the remaining negative fraction served as the memory subset. Blood was collected by leukapheresis, and PBMCs were isolated by Ficoll-Histopaque density gradient centrifugation and then cryopreserved in liquid nitrogen vapor phase. Purity and quantity of every magnetically sorted T cell population were checked by analytical flow cytometry. Genomic DNA was isolated from every sorted fraction and measured by UV absorbance on a Nanodrop 2000c.

Using the deep immunoSEQ assay, multiplex PCR amplified TCR CDR3 regions from genomic DNA. Extracted genomic DNA from each cell subset was distributed evenly across all wells of several immunoSEQ 96-well plates, and each plate was treated as a replicate. For sorted subsets, each replicate PCR was loaded with about 0.2 ug genomic DNA, equivalent to some 27,000 T cell genomes. Purified libraries were quantified with a Qubit 3.0 fluorometer, sized on a Bioanalyzer 2100, and re-quantified with the KAPA Library Quantification kit. Every immunoSEQ 96-well plate was sequenced on a dedicated single-read 150-cycle Illumina NextSeq 550 flow cell. In the paper's pipeline: Because the immunoSEQ output included only junctional sequences and no quality scores, the filtering could not be the same as the filtering used for full-length reads. Sequences were annotated with PyIR, a Python wrapper for IgBLAST v1.9, and V/J genes and CDR3 were assigned using IMGT germline references. Reads were filtered out if the reads had weak V/J assignments (E-value above 1e-6), no CDR3, stop codons, out-of-frame junctions, or ambiguous translated residues. V3J clonotypes were defined by identical inferred V gene, J gene, and CDR3 amino acid sequence. Percentage overlap between repertoires was computed as shared unique clonotypes divided by the size of the smaller repertoire. Richness of each repertoire was evaluated using RTK rarefaction, the Chao1 estimator, and Recon v2.1 estimates of unobserved clonotypes. For all TCRbeta clonotypes obtained by the gDNA method from a few donors, generation probabilities were computed with OLGA. TCRdb obtained this table from immuneACCESS and retained in-frame rearrangements with V and J assigned. These tables miss some clones; where compared with another copy, unresolved V genes account for less than half of the shortfall, and the remainder is unexplained. For V, J and clone size, that table is used; D and trimming come from the DNA. The sample table holds 1,400,000 or so clones, of which approximately 98.5% were seen once. The biggest ten clones account for about 0.35% of the sample.

Note on this clone: This clone's antigen is unknown. The sample holds no much larger clone one base away, and base qualities are not on file.

This receptor was obtained from a man in his thirties or forties in good health. Sequencing input: naive CD4+ T cells sorted from blood. This specimen's cell subset or site label, per the study, means: CD45RA+ positively selected. The V gene is TRBV11-2 and the J gene is TRBJ1-1; TRBD1 fits 10 bases in the junction. The encoded CDR3 is CASSLGGQGRTEAFF. The DNA sequence is TGTGCCAGCAGCTTAGGGGGACAGGGGAGGACTGAAGCTTTCTTT.